This T cell receptor beta chain was obtained from a study of radiotherapy plus CTLA-4 blockade in lung cancer. It was focal radiation plus CTLA-4 blockade with ipilimumab that patients with chemo-refractory metastatic non-small-cell lung cancer received. Points from the study as a whole: In blood, early T cell clone dynamics reportedly predicted response best, together with interferon-beta. Blood-borne expansion of tumor-derived TCR clones followed radiotherapy plus ipilimumab.

Notes on this clone: Its antigen is unidentified.

Data came from immunoSEQ multiplex PCR; TCRdb stores just in-frame clones and leaves some out. This sample carries about 98,000 clones, around four fifths of them seen once, and the ten largest clones take 3% to 3.5%. There are 14 residues in the CDR3. CDR1 is MNHNS and CDR2 is SASEGT in the germline V gene. Trimming cost V 4 bases and J 5 bases, with 14 bases left between them. The sequencing used peripheral blood, collected from a patient treated with radiotherapy plus ipilimumab. This clonotype was obtained from a human donor with non-small cell lung cancer who had a partial response to radiotherapy plus ipilimumab. The genes are TRBV6-1 and TRBJ1-1; weak D call: TRBD1 (5 bases). As DNA, the CDR3 is TGTGCCAGCAGTGTTAATAGGGGAGGAACTGAAGCTTTCTTT. Its protein product is CASSVNRGGTEAFF.